The source of this T cell receptor beta chain is a study of cytomegalovirus exposure and HLA in healthy donors (dated by TCRdb to 2016 to 2017). For the study in its entirety: An earlier analysis of approximately 590 of the donors reported more than 250 Gb of sequence data and about 100 million unique TCR beta sequences from roughly 200 million T cells. An early release that covered 500 to 800 HLA-typed donors contained about 290 gigabases of sequencing data and 70 million to 100 million unique TCR sequences. The genetic ancestry cluster associated with self-reported Caucasian donors included 65% to 90% of the 300 to 450 genotyped donors. The study aimed to test whether signatures of past pathogen exposure could be identified by cataloging public T cell receptors. The study profiled the T cell repertoires of fewer than 850 subjects by immunosequencing and related them to cytomegalovirus serostatus. In addition to the first cohort of 666 subjects, a separate validation cohort of 130 or so different subjects was used. To predict cytomegalovirus infection status, the study combined high-throughput TCR immunosequencing, statistical association of individual TCRs with disease status, and machine learning. To study patterns of TCR occurrence, a later analysis re-analyzed previously published TCR beta repertoires from 650 to 750 donors and added high-resolution HLA genotyping. Rather than drawing on any new phenotypic data, the later analysis identified candidate immune exposures from TCR beta sequences and the way those sequences occurred across donors. To decide whether each TCR beta V gene segment behaved as functional or pseudogenic, an earlier analysis of approximately 600 of the donors relied on high-throughput TCR beta sequencing. Alongside the repertoire data, information on donor age, sex, ethnicity and CMV serostatus was compiled. A later genetic analysis used genome-wide SNP genotypes for about 55% of the 666 donors, treating that subset as a discovery cohort. Every discovery cohort repertoire had been produced on one sequencing platform. Both class I and class II loci were covered by HLA typing, at four-digit resolution. Typing coverage varied by locus: roughly 629-640 donors for A, B, C, DRB1 and DQB1; roughly 510 for DQA1; some 610 for DPA1; approximately 450 for DPB1. Roughly five DR-DQ haplotypes were handled as single units for association and clustering, since linkage in the cohort was strong. Across 398 genotyped donors of the cohort, an average of approximately 240,000 unique TCR beta nucleotide sequences per donor were sequenced, and approximately 19% of those sequences were non-productive. General study outcomes and caveats: A later analysis reported that several top co-occurrence clusters appeared linked to parvovirus B19, influenza, CMV and Epstein-Barr virus. In a later analysis, HLA-associated TCR beta chains were found to be more clonally expanded and to have lower generation probabilities than equally common non-associated chains. In a later genetic analysis, a missense DCLRE1C variant was associated with V-gene and J-gene trimming of TCR beta chains, and the association was replicated in an independent cohort. Some IMGT-functional V segments, including TRBV6-2 and TRBV6-3, could not be distinguished by the 87-base-pair reads and were therefore excluded. Correlated functional status among segregating V segments might reflect linkage disequilibrium, but an unknown experimental factor could not be ruled out. Because counts were too low, 15 to 20 rarely observed V segments, including chromosome 9 orphons, were excluded from the earlier analysis of several hundred of the donors. The classifier was reported to diagnose cytomegalovirus status with high specificity and sensitivity in both the original and validation cohorts. CMV serostatus was the only immune exposure information available for the cohort. When HLA alleles, especially DR and DQ, strongly co-occurred, attributing TCR associations to individual alleles was difficult. In a later analysis, the rate of TCR association differed among HLA loci, with DRB1 alleles having the most associated TCRs and HLA-C alleles having the fewest. The cohort was sequenced for TCR beta chains only, and without alpha or paired-chain data the features that could be detected were limited. The study listed 170 or so TCR beta chains as associated with cytomegalovirus. In vitro tests confirmed that a few of the cytomegalovirus-associated TCR beta chains recognize cytomegalovirus antigens. A group of highly shared sequence variants was considered likely to be a technical artifact of the sequencing pipeline. Specific HLA alleles were associated with more than 15,000 TCR beta sequences at a false discovery rate of 0.05 in a later analysis. Presence/absence analyses assumed roughly uniform sequencing depth across donors, an assumption that may not hold. Because HLA typing was unavailable for some donors at each locus, only the typed subset was used in association tests. Most TCR sequences were observed very rarely across donors, whereas some public TCRs were present in many individuals. In an earlier analysis of a few hundred of the donors, most TCR beta V segments were observed in productive rearrangements about 90% or about 30% of the time, broadly matching IMGT annotations. A further reported finding was that TCR beta sequences accurately predicted the HLA-A and HLA-B alleles for most subjects in the first cohort. It was suggested by the authors that the approach could potentially be generalized to other disease states and immunological phenotypes. Compared with the roughly 710-donor mean, donors in an Asian-associated ancestry cluster had fewer N-insertions in productive TCRs, according to a later genetic analysis. Most CMV-associated TCR beta chains appeared to be HLA-restricted in a later analysis, and the HLA associations seemed to be driven largely by CMV exposure.

In total, more than 500 healthy bone marrow donors made up the cohort. At the time of sampling, all cohort members were nominally healthy, though unrecorded immune exposures were likely present. The donor was CMV seronegative and was included in the group of 352 seronegative cohort members. Each donor provided a peripheral blood sample, and peripheral blood mononuclear cells were used for TCR beta sequencing. The Qiagen DNeasy Blood Extraction Kit was used to extract genomic DNA from the blood cell samples. Receptor amplification or capture employed the immunoSEQ multiplex PCR assay. A mixture of 60 forward primers for TCR Vbeta segments and 13 reverse primers for TCR Jbeta segments was used in the multiplex PCR. The CDR3 region of rearranged TCR beta genes was amplified from genomic DNA with a multiplex PCR assay. On the Illumina HiSeq System, the amplified TCR beta libraries were sequenced as 87-base-pair reads. As for the original processing: A later analysis counted approximately 84 million unique TCR beta chains across the 650 to 700 repertoires, and roughly 10 million of these chains were shared by at least two donors. To remove PCR and sequencing errors, raw reads were error-corrected and collapsed into unique sequences using a nearest-neighbor algorithm that merged closely related sequences. CDR3 sequences were aligned to IMGT reference sequences to assign V, D and J gene segments. For a sequence to be retained, at least a six-nucleotide match to both a V gene segment and a J gene segment was required. Rearrangements were classified as productive when the CDR3 lacked stop codons and remained in frame with V and J, and all other rearrangements were classified as non-productive. Following IMGT convention, CDR3 was defined as the stretch from the second conserved V-encoded cysteine to the conserved J-encoded phenylalanine. Sequences without an unambiguous match to a single V gene segment were excluded from the earlier analysis of 450 to 650 of the donors. An earlier analysis of 500 to 600 of the donors classified V segments as functional when productive rearrangements were above 56.7% and as segregating when the standard deviation between donors was above 5%. To diagnose cytomegalovirus status from the catalog of TCR beta chain sequences, a statistical classification framework was built. In a later analysis, V and J genes were assigned by comparing TCR nucleotide sequences against IMGT/GENE-DB human TR gene sequences. A later analysis assigned CDR3 sequences and most-parsimonious VDJ recombination scenarios with the TCRdist pipeline. In a later analysis, each TCR beta chain was defined by its CDR3 amino acid sequence together with its V-gene family, and reads without a unique V-gene family were excluded. To address suspected cross-contamination and a sequencing artifact, a later analysis removed 592 highly shared, low-generation-probability nucleotide sequences. In a later analysis, a clonal expansion index was calculated for each public chain from normalized within-repertoire ranks of inferred template counts. In a later analysis, generation probabilities were computed with a VDJ recombination model fitted to out-of-frame rearrangements, and the resulting probabilities were checked against IGoR. Hypergeometric tests were used in a later analysis to score TCR-TCR, TCR-HLA and TCR-CMV co-occurrence, with a repertoire-size bias correction applied to the TCR pairs. In a later analysis, false discovery rates were estimated by permuting HLA or CMV assignments 20 times. In a later analysis, co-occurring TCRs were grouped with DBSCAN, and TCRdist sequence similarity was added when clustering was performed within HLA-allele-positive subsets. Co-occurrence clustering excluded repertoires with fewer than 30,000 or more than 120,000 public chains, plus five with anomalous nucleotide sharing. Sourced from immuneACCESS, this table was stored by TCRdb with only in-frame sequences that have V and J called. A share of the clones is absent; for the studies checked, an unresolved V gene accounts for under half, and the remainder has no known explanation. V and J calls and clone size are copied from that table; D and trimming were computed from the DNA. For this sample, the table gives 100,000 to 150,000 clones. The ten largest make up more than 0.8% of the sample.

The CDR3 numbers 12 residues from cysteine through phenylalanine. CDR3 DNA only is kept here, 36 bases in frame from base 1. The CDR1 and CDR2 encoded by the germline V gene are SNHLY and FYNNEI. The germline ends are 7 bases apart after V is trimmed by 7 bases and J by 0 bases. Regarding this clone: Its binding antigen is unknown.

The chain joins TRBV2 to TRBJ2-7, with the D gene not clear enough to name. The receptor comes from a man in his late teens or twenties in good health and CMV-seronegative. The sequencing sample was made of PBMCs. The DNA sequence is as follows: TGTGCCAGCATGGCCAGCTCCTACGAGCAGTACTTC. It codes for CASMASSYEQYF.